The entry that follows covers one T cell receptor (beta chain) sequence. Original methodology: By means of reference gene primer amplification, nucleated cell counts were estimated. Profiling relied on immunoSEQ multiplex PCR, and the TCRdb table lists in-frame clones only, not all of them. From that table come the V and J calls and clone size; the DNA was used to work out D and trimming. This sample carries 350,000 or so clones, roughly 86% of them seen once, and the ten largest clones take approximately 1%. These data come from a study of blood T cell repertoires in COVID-19. The CDR3 covers 14 residues. J lost 9 bases, V lost 3 bases, and 8 bases had no gene match. The germline CDR1 and CDR2 sequences are SNHLY and FYNNEI. Individuals aged about 18 to 89 years were recruited from around 22 US areas.

The sequence came from a woman in her twenties or thirties who had been exposed to COVID-19. The V gene is TRBV2, the J gene TRBJ2-1; 7 bases agree with TRBD2. Sequenced material: PBMCs or T cells enriched from blood (not recorded which). The CDR3 sequence is CASSEWEGLGEQFF. In DNA form, the CDR3 reads TGTGCCAGCAGTGAGTGGGAGGGTCTCGGTGAGCAGTTCTTC.